Listed below are T cell receptor beta chains from one sample, sequenced in a study of CD8 T cells in Susac syndrome. TCRdb recomputed calls from the immunoSEQ multiplex PCR reads with MiXCR, one row per CDR3 protein. In the table there are 95,000 or so distinct CDR3 sequences, around 93% of which are singletons. The material sequenced was CD8+ T cells from PBMCs. These receptors were obtained from a human donor in good health. Each CDR3 is given with its conserved first and last residue. A D gene is named only where the DNA matches it firmly. Size is omitted from some rows. Given values are once, few, many or a class for expanded clones.

v_call: TRBV29-1; j_call: TRBJ1-1; d_call: NA; clone_size: NA; cdr3_aa: CSVVPRGTEAFF; cdr3_nt: TGCAGCGTTGTTCCCAGGGGAACTGAAGCTTTCTTT
v_call: TRBV3-1; j_call: TRBJ2-7; d_call: NA; clone_size: NA; cdr3_aa: CASSQEWRPGPHEQYF; cdr3_nt: TGTGCCAGCAGCCAAGAATGGCGACCGGGACCCCACGAGCAGTACTTC
v_call: TRBV7-8; j_call: TRBJ1-4; d_call: NA; clone_size: NA; cdr3_aa: CASSLADEKLFF; cdr3_nt: TGTGCCAGCAGCTTAGCCGATGAAAAACTGTTTTTT
v_call: TRBV12-3/TRBV12-4; j_call: TRBJ2-7; d_call: NA; clone_size: NA; cdr3_aa: CASSLGGYYEQYF; cdr3_nt: TGTGCCAGCAGCCTCGGGGGTTACTACGAGCAGTACTTC
v_call: TRBV23-1; j_call: TRBJ1-3; d_call: NA; clone_size: once; cdr3_aa: CASIGGLGNTIYF; cdr3_nt: TGCGCCAGCATAGGGGGGCTAGGAAACACCATATATTTT
v_call: TRBV30; j_call: TRBJ1-1; d_call: NA; clone_size: once; cdr3_aa: CACVCTEAFF; cdr3_nt: TGTGCCTGCGTGTGCACTGAAGCTTTCTTT
v_call: TRBV10-2; j_call: TRBJ2-5; d_call: NA; clone_size: NA; cdr3_aa: CASSERGTQYF; cdr3_nt: TGCGCCAGCAGTGAGAGGGGGACCCAGTACTTC
v_call: TRBV14; j_call: TRBJ2-1; d_call: TRBD1; clone_size: NA; cdr3_aa: CASSQAYLRGPSYNEQFF; cdr3_nt: TGTGCCAGCAGCCAAGCCTATCTAAGGGGGCCTTCCTACAATGAGCAGTTCTTC
v_call: TRBV20-1; j_call: TRBJ2-7; d_call: TRBD2; clone_size: NA; cdr3_aa: CSARDLAGISYEQYF; cdr3_nt: TGCAGTGCTAGAGATCTAGCGGGGATATCCTACGAGCAGTACTTC
v_call: TRBV6-1; j_call: TRBJ2-7; d_call: TRBD1; clone_size: NA; cdr3_aa: CATLPSTGWYEQYF; cdr3_nt: TGTGCCACTCTCCCCTCGACAGGGTGGTACGAGCAGTACTTC
v_call: TRBV7-2; j_call: TRBJ1-2; d_call: NA; clone_size: once; cdr3_aa: CASSFGGGSYGYTF; cdr3_nt: TGTGCCAGCAGTTTCGGTGGGGGGAGCTATGGCTACACCTTC
v_call: TRBV19; j_call: TRBJ1-1; d_call: NA; clone_size: NA; cdr3_aa: CAVAPARGGNTEAFF; cdr3_nt: TGTGCCGTCGCACCGGCTCGTGGGGGCAACACTGAAGCTTTCTTT
v_call: TRBV29-1; j_call: TRBJ2-1; d_call: TRBD1; clone_size: once; cdr3_aa: CSVAVDRGNEQFF; cdr3_nt: TGCAGCGTTGCGGTCGACAGGGGAAATGAGCAGTTCTTC
v_call: TRBV29-1; j_call: TRBJ2-2; d_call: NA; clone_size: NA; cdr3_aa: CSVEQGNGELFF; cdr3_nt: TGCAGCGTTGAACAAGGGAACGGGGAGCTGTTTTTT
v_call: TRBV15; j_call: TRBJ2-7; d_call: TRBD1; clone_size: few; cdr3_aa: CATSTGGLDRADEQYF; cdr3_nt: TGTGCCACCAGCACAGGGGGCTTGGACAGGGCAGACGAGCAGTACTTC
v_call: TRBV12-3/TRBV12-4; j_call: TRBJ2-3; d_call: NA; clone_size: NA; cdr3_aa: CASTGTDTQYF; cdr3_nt: TGTGCCAGCACCGGGACAGATACGCAGTATTTT
v_call: TRBV5-1; j_call: TRBJ1-6; d_call: TRBD1; clone_size: NA; cdr3_aa: CASSQGQGGNSPLHF; cdr3_nt: TGCGCCAGCAGCCAAGGACAGGGGGGTAATTCACCCCTCCACTTT
v_call: TRBV7-8; j_call: TRBJ1-1; d_call: NA; clone_size: NA; cdr3_aa: CASSPTVGNTEAFF; cdr3_nt: TGTGCCAGCAGCCCAACCGTCGGGAACACTGAAGCTTTCTTT
v_call: TRBV7-2; j_call: TRBJ1-6; d_call: NA; clone_size: NA; cdr3_aa: CASSDGPNLHF; cdr3_nt: TGTGCCAGCAGCGATGGGCCTAACCTCCACTTT
v_call: TRBV9; j_call: TRBJ2-3; d_call: NA; clone_size: NA; cdr3_aa: CASSALTAEADTQYF; cdr3_nt: TGTGCCAGCAGCGCATTGACAGCGGAGGCAGATACGCAGTATTTT
v_call: TRBV23-1; j_call: TRBJ2-1; d_call: NA; clone_size: NA; cdr3_aa: CASSPHGGTYNEQFF; cdr3_nt: TGCGCCAGCAGCCCACACGGGGGAACCTACAATGAGCAGTTCTTC
v_call: TRBV12-3/TRBV12-4; j_call: TRBJ2-3; d_call: NA; clone_size: NA; cdr3_aa: CASSLEGSDGAPTDTQYF; cdr3_nt: TGTGCCAGCAGTTTAGAGGGTAGCGACGGGGCACCCACAGATACGCAGTATTTT
v_call: TRBV7-3; j_call: TRBJ2-2; d_call: TRBD1; clone_size: NA; cdr3_aa: CASSPGTGINSGELFF; cdr3_nt: TGTGCCAGCAGCCCCGGGACAGGGATTAATTCCGGGGAGCTGTTTTTT
v_call: TRBV30; j_call: TRBJ2-1; d_call: NA; clone_size: NA; cdr3_aa: CAWRGDGNYNEQFF; cdr3_nt: TGTGCCTGGAGGGGGGACGGGAACTACAATGAGCAGTTCTTC
v_call: TRBV5-6; j_call: TRBJ2-5; d_call: NA; clone_size: NA; cdr3_aa: CASSYGIQETQYF; cdr3_nt: TGTGCCAGCAGTTACGGAATCCAAGAGACCCAGTACTTC
v_call: TRBV6-2/TRBV6-3; j_call: TRBJ2-2; d_call: NA; clone_size: NA; cdr3_aa: CASGNGRGHLTGELFF; cdr3_nt: TGTGCCAGCGGAAATGGAAGGGGTCATCTAACCGGGGAGCTGTTTTTT
v_call: TRBV27; j_call: TRBJ2-3; d_call: NA; clone_size: once; cdr3_aa: CASSSNPLDTQYF; cdr3_nt: TGTGCCAGCAGTTCAAACCCCTTGGATACGCAGTATTTT
v_call: TRBV12-3/TRBV12-4; j_call: TRBJ2-7; d_call: TRBD2; clone_size: NA; cdr3_aa: CASSATSGGASSYEQYF; cdr3_nt: TGTGCCAGCAGCGCTACTAGCGGGGGCGCCAGCTCCTACGAGCAGTACTTC
v_call: TRBV29-1; j_call: TRBJ2-7; d_call: TRBD2; clone_size: NA; cdr3_aa: CSVDAGEAYEQYF; cdr3_nt: TGCAGCGTTGACGCGGGGGAGGCCTACGAGCAGTACTTC
v_call: TRBV2; j_call: TRBJ1-2; d_call: NA; clone_size: NA; cdr3_aa: CASSPSGSNYGYTF; cdr3_nt: TGTGCCAGCAGTCCTTCGGGATCTAACTATGGCTACACCTTC
v_call: TRBV13; j_call: TRBJ2-5; d_call: TRBD2; clone_size: NA; cdr3_aa: CASSGLMETQYF; cdr3_nt: TGTGCCAGTAGCGGGCTCATGGAGACCCAGTACTTC
v_call: TRBV5-4; j_call: TRBJ2-1; d_call: NA; clone_size: once; cdr3_aa: CASSFRGQVDEQFF; cdr3_nt: TGTGCCAGCAGCTTTAGGGGACAAGTCGATGAGCAGTTCTTC
v_call: TRBV29-1; j_call: TRBJ2-5; d_call: NA; clone_size: NA; cdr3_aa: CSVSGTQYF; cdr3_nt: TGCAGCGTTTCCGGGACCCAGTACTTC
v_call: TRBV5-1; j_call: TRBJ1-5; d_call: TRBD1; clone_size: NA; cdr3_aa: CASSLGTGPSYSNQPQHF; cdr3_nt: TGCGCCAGCAGCCTAGGGACAGGGCCCTCTTATAGCAATCAGCCCCAGCATTTT
v_call: TRBV25-1; j_call: TRBJ1-5; d_call: NA; clone_size: NA; cdr3_aa: CASSEPTGNQPQHF; cdr3_nt: TGTGCCAGCAGTGAGCCGACAGGCAATCAGCCCCAGCATTTT
v_call: TRBV5-1; j_call: TRBJ1-1; d_call: NA; clone_size: NA; cdr3_aa: CASSLSGSGSTEAFF; cdr3_nt: TGCGCCAGCAGCTTGAGCGGATCAGGGAGTACTGAAGCTTTCTTT
v_call: TRBV20-1; j_call: TRBJ2-7; d_call: NA; clone_size: once; cdr3_aa: CSATQGDYEQYF; cdr3_nt: TGCAGTGCTACACAGGGTGACTACGAGCAGTACTTC
v_call: TRBV5-1; j_call: TRBJ2-7; d_call: NA; clone_size: NA; cdr3_aa: CASSSGTAPWEQYF; cdr3_nt: TGCGCCAGCAGCTCCGGGACTGCTCCGTGGGAGCAGTACTTC
v_call: TRBV20-1; j_call: TRBJ1-5; d_call: NA; clone_size: NA; cdr3_aa: CSARAFGGGNQPQHF; cdr3_nt: TGCAGTGCAAGAGCTTTCGGGGGTGGTAATCAGCCCCAGCATTTT
v_call: TRBV11-2; j_call: TRBJ2-3; d_call: NA; clone_size: NA; cdr3_aa: CASSLGSGNTDTQYF; cdr3_nt: TGTGCCAGCAGCTTAGGTAGTGGGAACACAGATACGCAGTATTTT
v_call: TRBV29-1; j_call: TRBJ2-1; d_call: NA; clone_size: NA; cdr3_aa: CSVEGRVYEQFF; cdr3_nt: TGCAGCGTTGAGGGCAGGGTTTATGAGCAGTTCTTC
v_call: TRBV24-1; j_call: TRBJ2-1; d_call: TRBD2; clone_size: NA; cdr3_aa: CATSEAGGGNEQFF; cdr3_nt: TGTGCCACCAGTGAGGCGGGGGGGGGTAATGAGCAGTTCTTC
v_call: TRBV9; j_call: TRBJ1-4; d_call: TRBD1; clone_size: NA; cdr3_aa: CASSGQGPNEKLFF; cdr3_nt: TGTGCCAGCTCGGGACAGGGGCCTAATGAAAAACTGTTTTTT
v_call: TRBV3-1; j_call: TRBJ2-2; d_call: NA; clone_size: NA; cdr3_aa: CASSQGRTGELFF; cdr3_nt: TGTGCCAGCAGCCAAGGGAGGACCGGGGAGCTGTTTTTT
v_call: TRBV7-9; j_call: TRBJ2-1; d_call: NA; clone_size: NA; cdr3_aa: CASREGTTVEQFF; cdr3_nt: TGTGCCAGCAGGGAGGGGACAACTGTTGAGCAGTTCTTC
v_call: TRBV14; j_call: TRBJ1-3; d_call: NA; clone_size: NA; cdr3_aa: CASSQWSMYSGNTIYF; cdr3_nt: TGTGCCAGCAGCCAATGGTCCATGTACTCTGGAAACACCATATATTTT
v_call: TRBV27; j_call: TRBJ1-1; d_call: NA; clone_size: NA; cdr3_aa: CASSLGGGYTEAFF; cdr3_nt: TGTGCCAGCAGTTTAGGGGGGGGGTACACTGAAGCTTTCTTT
v_call: TRBV18; j_call: TRBJ1-6; d_call: NA; clone_size: NA; cdr3_aa: CASSPQGLLNSPLHF; cdr3_nt: TGTGCCAGCTCACCACAGGGACTGTTGAATTCACCCCTCCACTTT
v_call: TRBV25-1; j_call: TRBJ1-6; d_call: NA; clone_size: NA; cdr3_aa: CASAIGGLNSPLHF; cdr3_nt: TGTGCCAGCGCTATAGGCGGGCTTAATTCACCCCTCCACTTT
v_call: TRBV5-1; j_call: TRBJ2-1; d_call: NA; clone_size: NA; cdr3_aa: CASSLPAYGDNEQFF; cdr3_nt: TGCGCCAGCAGCTTGCCGGCCTATGGAGACAATGAGCAGTTCTTC
v_call: TRBV19; j_call: TRBJ1-3; d_call: NA; clone_size: NA; cdr3_aa: CASHDGYSGNTIYF; cdr3_nt: TGTGCCAGTCACGACGGCTACTCTGGAAACACCATATATTTT
v_call: TRBV9; j_call: TRBJ2-1; d_call: NA; clone_size: NA; cdr3_aa: CASSIPGVEQFF; cdr3_nt: TGTGCCAGCAGCATCCCGGGGGTTGAGCAGTTCTTC
v_call: TRBV18; j_call: TRBJ2-7; d_call: NA; clone_size: NA; cdr3_aa: CASSPVRAQDYEQYF; cdr3_nt: TGTGCCAGCTCACCAGTCCGGGCCCAAGACTACGAGCAGTACTTC
v_call: TRBV7-3; j_call: TRBJ2-7; d_call: NA; clone_size: NA; cdr3_aa: CASSEGSDGSYEQYF; cdr3_nt: TGTGCCAGCAGCGAGGGGTCGGACGGCTCCTACGAGCAGTACTTC